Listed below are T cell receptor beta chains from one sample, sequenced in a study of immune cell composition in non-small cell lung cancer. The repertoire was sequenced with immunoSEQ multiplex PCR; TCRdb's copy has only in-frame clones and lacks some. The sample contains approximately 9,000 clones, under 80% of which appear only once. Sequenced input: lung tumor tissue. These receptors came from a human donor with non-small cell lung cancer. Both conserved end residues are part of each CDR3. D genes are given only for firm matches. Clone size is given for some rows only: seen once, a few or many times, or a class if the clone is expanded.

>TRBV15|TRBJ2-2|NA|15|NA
CATSPRRTNTGELFF
TGTGCCACCTCCCCCCGACGGACGAACACCGGGGAGCTGTTTTTT
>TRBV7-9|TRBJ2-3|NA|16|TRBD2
CASSLDLAGGRDTQYF
TGTGCCAGCAGCTTAGATCTAGCGGGGGGGAGAGATACGCAGTATTTT
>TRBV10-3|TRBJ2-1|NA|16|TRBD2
CATSREAGSSYNEQFF
TGTGCCACCTCTCGGGAAGCGGGGAGCTCCTACAATGAGCAGTTCTTC
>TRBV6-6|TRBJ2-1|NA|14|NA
CASSYTLDYNEQFF
TGTGCCAGCAGTTACACACTAGATTACAATGAGCAGTTCTTC
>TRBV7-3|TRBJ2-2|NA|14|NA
CASSPGVGGGELFF
TGTGCCAGCAGCCCCGGTGTAGGGGGCGGGGAGCTGTTTTTT
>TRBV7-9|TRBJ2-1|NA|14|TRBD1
CASREGQGNNEQFF
TGTGCCAGCAGGGAGGGACAGGGGAACAATGAGCAGTTCTTC
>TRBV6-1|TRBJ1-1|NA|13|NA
CASRLKSVTEAFF
TGTGCCAGCAGGCTAAAGTCTGTCACTGAAGCTTTCTTT
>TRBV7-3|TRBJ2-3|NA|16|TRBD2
CASSIGLAGGTDTQYF
TGTGCCAGCAGCATAGGACTAGCGGGGGGCACAGATACGCAGTATTTT
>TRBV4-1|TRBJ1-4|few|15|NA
CASSTRPGANEKLFF
TGCGCCAGCAGCACTAGACCTGGGGCTAATGAAAAACTGTTTTTT
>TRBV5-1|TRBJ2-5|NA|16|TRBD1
CASSLVGDRGFETQYF
TGCGCCAGCAGCTTGGTGGGGGACAGGGGATTTGAGACCCAGTACTTC
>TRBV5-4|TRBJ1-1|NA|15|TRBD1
CASSPRTGLNTEAFF
TGTGCCAGCAGCCCTAGGACAGGACTGAACACTGAAGCTTTCTTT
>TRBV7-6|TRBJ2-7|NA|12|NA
CVLLRSSYEQYF
TGTGTCTTGCTACGTAGCTCCTACGAGCAGTACTTC
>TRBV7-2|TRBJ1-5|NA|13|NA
CASSPVFNQPQHF
TGTGCCAGCAGTCCGGTATTTAATCAGCCCCAGCATTTT
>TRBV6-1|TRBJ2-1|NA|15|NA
CASSEFRSQGNEQFF
TGTGCCAGCAGTGAATTTAGGTCCCAGGGCAATGAGCAGTTCTTC
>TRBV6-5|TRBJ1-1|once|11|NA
CASSAGAPAFF
TGTGCCAGCAGCGCAGGGGCGCCAGCTTTCTTT
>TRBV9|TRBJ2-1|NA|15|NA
CASSWSGDSYNEQFF
TGTGCCAGCTCCTGGTCAGGTGACTCCTACAATGAGCAGTTCTTC
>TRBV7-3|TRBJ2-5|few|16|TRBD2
CASSLNGGGRSETQYF
TGTGCCAGCAGCCTTAACGGGGGAGGGCGGTCAGAGACCCAGTACTTC
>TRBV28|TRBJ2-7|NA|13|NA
CASRSWEPHEQYF
TGTGCCAGCAGATCCTGGGAGCCCCACGAGCAGTACTTC
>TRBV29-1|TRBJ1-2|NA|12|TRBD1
CSVEQGGYGYTF
TGCAGCGTTGAACAGGGGGGCTATGGCTACACCTTC
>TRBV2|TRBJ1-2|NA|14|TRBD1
CASYPDRADYGYTF
TGTGCCAGCTATCCGGACAGGGCGGACTATGGCTACACCTTC
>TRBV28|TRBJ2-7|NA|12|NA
CASSARVYEQYF
TGTGCCAGCAGCGCTAGGGTCTACGAGCAGTACTTC
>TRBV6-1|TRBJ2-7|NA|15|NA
CASMLVRSGTYEQYF
TGTGCCAGTATGCTTGTCCGGAGCGGTACCTACGAGCAGTACTTC
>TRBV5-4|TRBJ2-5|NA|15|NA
CASSLEGGPEETQYF
TGTGCCAGCAGCTTGGAAGGGGGACCTGAAGAGACCCAGTACTTC
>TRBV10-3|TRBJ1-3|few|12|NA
CAISEYGNTIYF
TGTGCCATCAGTGAATATGGAAACACCATATATTTT
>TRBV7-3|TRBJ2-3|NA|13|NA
CASSSRPEDTQYF
TGTGCCAGCAGCTCAAGACCAGAAGATACGCAGTATTTT
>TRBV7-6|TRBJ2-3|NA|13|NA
CASSLGPTDTQYF
TGTGCCAGCAGCTTAGGGCCAACAGATACGCAGTATTTT
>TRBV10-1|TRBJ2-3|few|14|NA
CASSETRDWNTQYF
TGCGCCAGCAGTGAGACGAGGGATTGGAATACGCAGTATTTT
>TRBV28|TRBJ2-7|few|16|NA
CASSLPGRARSYEQYF
TGTGCCAGCAGTTTGCCGGGCAGGGCGAGGTCCTACGAGCAGTACTTC
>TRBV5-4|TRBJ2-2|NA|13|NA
CASSLDIDGELFF
TGTGCCAGCAGCCTTGACATTGACGGGGAGCTGTTTTTT
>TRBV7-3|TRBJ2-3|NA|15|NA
CASSTGRIGTDTQYF
TGTGCCAGCAGCACGGGGCGAATAGGCACAGATACGCAGTATTTT
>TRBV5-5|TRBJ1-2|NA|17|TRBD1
CASSLSRDSLINYGYTF
TGTGCCAGCAGCCTCTCTCGGGACAGCCTAATTAACTATGGCTACACCTTC
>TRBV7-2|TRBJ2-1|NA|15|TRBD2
CASSPAGTSYNEQFF
TGTGCCAGCAGCCCAGCCGGGACTAGCTACAATGAGCAGTTCTTC
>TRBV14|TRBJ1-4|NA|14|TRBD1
CASSSPAGGEKLFF
TGTGCCAGCAGCTCTCCCGCAGGGGGTGAAAAACTGTTTTTT
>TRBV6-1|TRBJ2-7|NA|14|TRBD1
CASSLGTGGDEQYF
TGTGCCAGCAGTCTCGGGACAGGGGGCGACGAGCAGTACTTC
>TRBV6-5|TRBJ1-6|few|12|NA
CASSRPEGALHF
TGTGCCAGCAGTCGTCCCGAAGGAGCCCTCCACTTT
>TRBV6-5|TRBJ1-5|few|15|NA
CASKVRGDSNQPQHF
TGTGCCAGCAAGGTCAGGGGCGATAGCAATCAGCCCCAGCATTTT
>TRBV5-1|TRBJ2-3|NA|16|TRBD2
CASSRNLAGRTDTQYF
TGCGCCAGCAGCCGTAATTTAGCGGGACGCACAGATACGCAGTATTTT
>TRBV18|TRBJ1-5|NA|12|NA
CASSTINQPQHF
TGTGCCAGCTCAACGATCAATCAGCCCCAGCATTTT
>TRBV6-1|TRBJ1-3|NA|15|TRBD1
CASRGTVNSGNTIYF
TGTGCCAGCAGGGGGACAGTAAACTCTGGAAACACCATATATTTT
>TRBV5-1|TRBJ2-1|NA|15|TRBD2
CASSTPGGGRGEQFF
TGCGCCAGCAGCACCCCGGGCGGGGGACGGGGTGAGCAGTTCTTC
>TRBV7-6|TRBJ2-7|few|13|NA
CASSFSTAYEQYF
TGTGCCAGCAGCTTTTCGACAGCCTACGAGCAGTACTTC
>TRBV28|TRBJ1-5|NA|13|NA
CASSLRAYQPQHF
TGTGCCAGCAGTCTCAGGGCCTATCAGCCCCAGCATTTT
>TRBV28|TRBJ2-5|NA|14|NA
CASSSPGPGETQYF
TGTGCCAGCAGTTCCCCCGGGCCCGGGGAGACCCAGTACTTC
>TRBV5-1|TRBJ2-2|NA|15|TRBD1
CASSLGTEYTGELFF
TGCGCCAGCAGCCTGGGGACAGAATACACCGGGGAGCTGTTTTTT
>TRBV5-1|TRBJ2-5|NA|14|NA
CASSLAVAGETQYF
TGCGCCAGCAGCTTGGCGGTGGCCGGAGAGACCCAGTACTTC
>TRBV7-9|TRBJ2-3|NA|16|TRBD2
CASSFPPSGSLDTQYF
TGTGCCAGCAGCTTCCCCCCCAGCGGGAGTTTAGATACGCAGTATTTT
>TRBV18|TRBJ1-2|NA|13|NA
CASSSRDNYGYTF
TGTGCCAGCTCATCGCGGGATAACTATGGCTACACCTTC
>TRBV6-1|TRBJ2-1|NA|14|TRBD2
CASSDLAGAHEQFF
TGTGCCAGCAGCGACCTAGCGGGAGCCCATGAGCAGTTCTTC
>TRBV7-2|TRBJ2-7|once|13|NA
CASSLGYGGEQYF
TGTGCCAGCAGCTTAGGCTACGGTGGCGAGCAGTACTTC
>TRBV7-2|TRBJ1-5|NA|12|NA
CASSPYNQPQHF
TGTGCCAGCAGCCCTTACAATCAGCCCCAGCATTTT
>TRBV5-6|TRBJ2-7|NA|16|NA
CASSLGAGAKAYEQYF
TGTGCCAGCAGCTTGGGTGCGGGGGCGAAGGCCTACGAGCAGTACTTC
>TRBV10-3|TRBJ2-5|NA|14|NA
CAISDPGMEETQYF
TGTGCCATCAGTGACCCGGGGATGGAAGAGACCCAGTACTTC
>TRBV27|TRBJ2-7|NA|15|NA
CASSIGVGSPYEQYF
TGTGCCAGCAGTATAGGTGTGGGCAGCCCCTACGAGCAGTACTTC
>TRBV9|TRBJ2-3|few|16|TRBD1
CASRTPGQGASDTQYF
TGTGCCAGCAGGACTCCGGGACAGGGGGCGTCAGATACGCAGTATTTT
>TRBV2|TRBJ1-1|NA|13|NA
CASTYETVTEAFF
TGTGCCAGCACCTACGAGACAGTCACTGAAGCTTTCTTT
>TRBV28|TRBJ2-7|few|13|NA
CASSASGAYEQYF
TGTGCCAGCAGTGCCTCCGGGGCCTACGAGCAGTACTTC
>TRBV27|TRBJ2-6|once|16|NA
CASSSVWDSGANVLTF
TGTGCCAGCAGTTCCGTCTGGGACTCAGGGGCCAACGTCCTGACTTTC